The rows below give T cell receptor beta chains drawn from one sample of a study of control samples from healthy donors and cancer patients. Only in-frame clones appear in the TCRdb table, and some are missing; sequencing was by immunoSEQ multiplex PCR. The sample lists about 150,000 clones, around nine tenths occurring once. Sequencing was carried out using blood. These receptors were obtained from a man aged 25-45 years in good health. The CDR3 runs from the conserved cysteine through the conserved F or W. The D gene is left open where the match is weak.

D gene,J gene,V gene,CDR3 protein,CDR3 DNA
TRBD1,TRBJ2-3,TRBV25-1,CASSTNGQENASTDTQYF,TGTGCCAGCAGTACGAACGGACAGGAGAATGCTAGCACAGATACGCAGTATTTT
.,TRBJ2-1,TRBV6-4,CASSGTGAAGNEQFF,TGTGCCAGCAGTGGAACCGGGGCCGCCGGCAATGAGCAGTTCTTC
.,TRBJ2-7,TRBV24-1,CATSPPQGYEQYF,TGTGCCACCAGTCCCCCACAGGGATACGAGCAGTACTTC
.,TRBJ2-3,TRBV7-2,CASSLASGVTDTQYF,TGTGCCAGCAGCTTAGCGTCAGGGGTCACAGATACGCAGTATTTT
.,TRBJ1-5,TRBV19,CASSSTTGLSQPQHF,TGTGCCAGTAGTTCGACGACAGGATTGAGTCAGCCCCAGCATTTT
.,TRBJ1-2,TRBV4-1,CASSQDGGNYGYTF,TGCGCCAGCAGCCAAGATGGGGGGAACTATGGCTACACCTTC
.,TRBJ1-1,TRBV5-1,CASRYRELHTEAFF,TGCGCCAGCAGGTACAGGGAACTTCACACTGAAGCTTTCTTT
.,TRBJ1-6,TRBV7-2,CASSTSVGGDSPLHF,TGTGCCAGCAGCACCTCGGTTGGCGGGGATTCACCCCTCCACTTT
TRBD1,TRBJ1-2,TRBV4-3,CASSQAVTGGSYGYTF,TGCGCCAGCAGCCAAGCTGTGACAGGGGGCTCCTATGGCTACACCTTC
.,TRBJ2-1,TRBV7-3,CASSPGRDNEQFF,TGTGCCAGCAGCCCTGGACGCGACAATGAGCAGTTCTTC
.,TRBJ1-1,TRBV30,CACRNTEAFF,TGTGCCTGTCGGAACACTGAAGCTTTCTTT
.,TRBJ1-4,TRBV27,CASSLSQTGGLEKLFF,TGTGCCAGCAGTTTATCGCAGACAGGAGGGTTGGAAAAACTGTTTTTT
TRBD2,TRBJ2-5,TRBV6-5,CASTKLAAQETQYF,TGTGCCAGCACGAAACTAGCGGCCCAAGAGACCCAGTACTTC
.,TRBJ1-2,TRBV5-1,CASSSYLSNYGYTF,TGCGCCAGCAGCTCCTATCTGTCTAACTATGGCTACACCTTC
TRBD2,TRBJ2-1,TRBV4-1,CASSQYGLEDYNEQFF,TGCGCCAGCAGCCAGTATGGACTAGAAGACTACAATGAGCAGTTCTTC
.,TRBJ2-1,TRBV9,CASSVDQYNEQFF,TGTGCCAGCAGCGTAGACCAATACAATGAGCAGTTCTTC
.,TRBJ2-2,TRBV11-3,CASGYTGELFF,TGTGCCAGCGGCTACACCGGGGAGCTGTTTTTT
TRBD2,TRBJ2-3,TRBV7-2,CASSPIAGEFTDTQYF,TGTGCCAGCAGCCCGATAGCGGGGGAGTTCACAGATACGCAGTATTTT
TRBD1,TRBJ1-2,TRBV6-2/TRBV6-3,CASSRTGSNYGYTF,TGTGCCAGCAGTAGGACAGGATCTAACTATGGCTACACCTTC
.,TRBJ2-2,TRBV9,CASSFLGSGTGELFF,TGTGCCAGCAGCTTCCTGGGCTCGGGGACCGGGGAGCTGTTTTTT
TRBD2,TRBJ2-1,TRBV7-2,CASSFRSGGAYNEQFF,TGTGCCAGCAGCTTCAGGAGCGGGGGTGCTTACAATGAGCAGTTCTTC
TRBD2,TRBJ2-1,TRBV2,CASDGGFNEQFF,TGTGCCAGTGACGGGGGGTTCAATGAGCAGTTCTTC
.,TRBJ1-4,TRBV29-1,CSAGLGRDEKLFF,TGCAGCGCCGGCCTGGGGCGAGATGAAAAACTGTTTTTT
.,TRBJ1-6,TRBV6-5,CAVHSPAYNSPLHF,TGTGCCGTCCACTCTCCGGCCTATAATTCACCCCTCCACTTT